This TCR beta chain is from a study of T cells in Graves' hyperthyroidism and ophthalmopathy. Looking at the study overall: At initial diagnosis, before any treatment had begun, peripheral blood was obtained. Study observations and caveats: The blood repertoire included most of the expanded thyroid clonotypes above 0.001.

Trimming at V came to 5 bases and at J to 5 bases, leaving 11 bases not matched to a gene. The length of the CDR3 is 15 residues. The germline CDR1 and CDR2 sequences are SGHTA and FQGNSA. Amplified regions were TCR beta CDR3 sequences from RNA transcripts. Using the HTBI primer set, a first-round RT-PCR was run on the TCR CDR3. A single record per CDR3 protein comes from TCRdb applying MiXCR to the multiplex PCR reads. The sample shows some 650,000 distinct CDR3 sequences, approximately 16% of them seen only once. Of note for this clonotype: Its antigen remains unidentified.

The chain has TRBV7-2 and TRBJ1-2; 7 bases are shared with TRBD1. This clonotype was obtained from a woman aged 40 to 49 with Graves' ophthalmopathy. Material: blood. CDR3 DNA: TGTGCCAGCAGCAACCGACAGGGAGGGCCTTATGGCTACACCTTC. Amino acid sequence: CASSNRQGGPYGYTF.